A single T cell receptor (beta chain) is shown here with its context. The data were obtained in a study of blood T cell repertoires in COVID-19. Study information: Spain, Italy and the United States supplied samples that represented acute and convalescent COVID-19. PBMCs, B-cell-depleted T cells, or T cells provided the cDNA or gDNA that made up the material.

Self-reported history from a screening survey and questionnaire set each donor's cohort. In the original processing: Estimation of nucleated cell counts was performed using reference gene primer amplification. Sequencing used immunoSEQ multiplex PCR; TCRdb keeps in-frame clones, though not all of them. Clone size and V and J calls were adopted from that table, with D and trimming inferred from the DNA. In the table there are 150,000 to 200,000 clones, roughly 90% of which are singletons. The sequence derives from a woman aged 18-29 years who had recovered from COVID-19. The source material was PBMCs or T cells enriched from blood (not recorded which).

The CDR3 coding sequence is TGTGCCATCAAGAAAACAGTTGCTTCAGATGGCTACACCTTC. It translates to CAIKKTVASDGYTF. The chain carries TRBV10-3 and TRBJ1-2; D is uncertain. The V gene's germline CDR1 is ENHRY and CDR2 SYGVKD. The CDR3 runs to 14 residues. Trimming removed 7 bases at V and 6 bases at J, with 18 bases between.